What follows are 19 T cell receptor beta chains derived from one specimen sequenced in a study of T cells in localized non-small cell lung cancer. Data came from immunoSEQ multiplex PCR; TCRdb stores just in-frame clones and leaves some out. Of 30,000 to 35,000 clones in the sample, 93% were seen once. This material consisted of peripheral blood, taken before any cancer treatment. All receptors derive from a female donor at least 60 years old with stage I lung adenocarcinoma.

This chain uses TRBV19 with TRBJ2-6; D ambiguous. Germline V gene lookup returns CDR1 LNHDA and CDR2 SQIVND (reference sequence). The CDR3 is 16 residues long. V was trimmed by 0 bases and J by 0 bases, leaving 6 bases between them. The CDR3 DNA follows: TGTGCCAGTAGTATAGATTTCAGCTCTGGGGCCAACGTCCTGACTTTC. It translates to CASSIDFSSGANVLTF.

The chain uses TRBV6-6 and TRBJ1-1, with D tentatively TRBD1 (5 bases). There are 15 residues in the CDR3. Trimming pared 2 bases from V and 0 bases from J, leaving 10 bases between. CDR1 and CDR2 from the germline V gene are MNHNY and SVGAGI (reference sequence). CDR3 nucleotides: TGTGCCAGCAGTTACGGGGCCACGGTGAACACTGAAGCTTTCTTT. Protein: CASSYGATVNTEAFF.

The J gene is TRBJ1-2, the V gene TRBV7-2; TRBD1 aligns across 7 bases. J gave up 6 bases and V 5 bases, and 3 bases lay outside the gene matches. The CDR3 consists of 12 residues. Looked up from germline, CDR1 is SGHTA and CDR2 is FQGNSA. This CDR3 reads CASSAGQHGYTF. The DNA for the CDR3 is TGTGCCAGCAGCGCGGGACAGCATGGCTACACCTTC.

J is TRBJ1-3 and V is TRBV28, with a tentative D call TRBD1 (5 bases). The CDR3 has 15 amino acids. The germline V and J ends were trimmed by 7 bases and 7 bases, with 20 bases remaining between them. Germline CDR1 is MDHEN and CDR2 is SYDVKM. CDR3 in DNA: TGTGCCAGCACCCGTAACCGGGACCGAGGGAACACCATATATTTT. As protein: CASTRNRDRGNTIYF.

The chain has TRBV7-9 and TRBJ2-1, with D uncertain. The germline V and J ends were trimmed by 5 bases and 7 bases, with 9 bases remaining between them. CDR1 SEHNR and CDR2 FQNEAQ come from the germline V gene (reference sequence). This CDR3 has 12 amino acids. In DNA, the CDR3 is TGTGCCAGCAGCAACCCTGAGAATGAGCAGTTCTTC. Translated: CASSNPENEQFF.

The CDR3 sequence: CASSSTSGDTQYF. In DNA form, the CDR3 reads TGTGCCAGCAGCTCTACCTCAGGAGATACGCAGTATTTT. The chain links TRBV9 to TRBJ2-3; D not resolved. CDR1 and CDR2 from the germline V gene are SGDLS and YYNGEE. CDR3 length: 13 amino acids. V gave up 4 bases and J gave up 5 bases, with 11 bases separating them.

This clone was observed once. The chain joins TRBV6-5 to TRBJ2-3, with 8 bases that match TRBD2. This CDR3 has 14 amino acids. Germline CDR1 is MNHEY and CDR2 is SVGAGI. J lost 2 bases, V lost 5 bases, and 3 bases had no gene match. In nucleotides, the CDR3 is TGTGCCAGCAGTCGCGGGAGGTACACAGATACGCAGTATTTT. This gives the protein CASSRGRYTDTQYF.

The rearrangement links TRBV4-1 to TRBJ1-4, with unresolved D. The ends were cut back, 0 bases at V and 12 bases at J, with 17 bases in the middle. The CDR3 is made up of 15 amino acids. Germline lookup yields CDR1 MGHRA and CDR2 YSYEKL. The CDR3 bases are TGCGCCAGCAGCCAAGAAGCGAGGAGGACTATACAACTGTTTTTT. Amino acids: CASSQEARRTIQLFF.

The chain joins TRBV2 to TRBJ2-7; TRBD2 agrees at 9 bases. The CDR3 runs to 15 residues. After removal of 2 bases from V and 6 bases from J, the junction contained 8 bases not matched to a gene. Germline V gene lookup returns CDR1 SNHLY and CDR2 FYNNEI. The CDR3 region has the DNA TGTGCCAGCAGTGAACAGTCACTAGCGGGCTCCGAGCAGTACGTC. Residues: CASSEQSLAGSEQYV.

This chain joins TRBV29-1 and TRBJ1-1; D not certain. Trimming cost V 5 bases and J 1 base, with 11 bases left between them. The CDR3 covers 13 residues. Germline assignment: CDR1 SQVTM and CDR2 ANQGSEA. In DNA form, the CDR3 reads TGCAGCGTTCCATCGGGAGGGAACACTGAAGCTTTCTTT. Its translation is CSVPSGGNTEAFF.

The CDR3 protein is CASRFDSNQPQHF. DNA of the CDR3: TGCGCCAGCAGGTTCGACAGTAATCAGCCCCAGCATTTT. The rearrangement uses TRBV5-1 and TRBJ1-5, with D tentatively TRBD1 (5 bases). CDR1 and CDR2 (germline): SGHRS, YFSETQ. Trimming left V 5 bases short and J 4 bases short, with 10 bases between. CDR3 length: 13 residues.

The V and J genes are TRBV28 and TRBJ1-2; tentatively, D is TRBD1 (5 bases). Germline CDR1 reads MDHEN; CDR2 reads SYDVKM. The length of the CDR3 is 13 residues. The V and J ends lost 3 bases and 5 bases respectively, with 10 bases between them. CDR3 nucleotides: TGTGCCAGCAGTTTGAGGGGTTTGTATGGCTACACCTTC. This gives the protein CASSLRGLYGYTF.

V usage is TRBV19 and J usage is TRBJ1-1; 9 bases line up with TRBD1. V lost 6 bases to trimming and J lost 4 bases; unmatched junction nucleotides: 12. In germline, CDR1 is LNHDA, CDR2 SQIVND (reference sequence). This CDR3 is built from 16 residues. CDR3: CASSRDRGSVGTEAFF. The CDR3 coding sequence is TGTGCCAGTAGCCGAGACAGGGGGTCTGTTGGCACTGAAGCTTTCTTT.

The chain combines TRBV4-1 with TRBJ2-1, with no clear D. This CDR3 contains 13 residues. The ends were cut back, 2 bases at V and 8 bases at J, with 10 bases in the middle. Germline CDR1 MGHRA, CDR2 YSYEKL. CDR3 sequence (DNA): TGCGCCAGCAGCCAACACTCCAGAGATGAGCAGTTCTTC. Amino acids: CASSQHSRDEQFF.

V and J are TRBV11-2 and TRBJ2-5, with D uncertain. The CDR3 consists of 11 residues. V lost 4 bases and J lost 1, with 1 base in between. Germline V gene lookup returns CDR1 SGHAT and CDR2 FQNNGV. CDR3 sequence (DNA): TGTGCCAGCAGCTCCCAAGAGACCCAGTACTTC. Its translation: CASSSQETQYF.

The chain is built from TRBV10-3 and TRBJ1-2, with TRBD1 as a possible D gene (6 bases). CDR3 length: 11 residues. V lost 10 bases and J lost 8, with 14 bases in between. CDR1 is ENHRY and CDR2 is SYGVKD in the germline V gene. Here the CDR3 reads CATSGDFGYTF. For the CDR3, the DNA is TGTGCCACCTCAGGGGACTTCGGCTACACCTTC.

This chain links TRBV11-2 with TRBJ2-5; D tentatively reads TRBD1 or TRBD2 (5 bases each). Trimming removed 0 bases at V and 0 bases at J, with 5 bases between. Germline lookup yields CDR1 SGHAT and CDR2 FQNNGV. This CDR3 region has 14 residues. CDR3 in amino acids: CASSLEGDQETQYF. CDR3 DNA: TGTGCCAGCAGCTTAGAGGGGGACCAAGAGACCCAGTACTTC.

A single count supports this clone. The chain links TRBV12-5 to TRBJ2-2; TRBD2 matches at 13 bases. The trim removed 5 bases at V and 6 bases at J, leaving 3 bases unmatched. CDR3 length equals 15 residues. Germline lookup yields CDR1 LGHNT and CDR2 FRNRAP. The CDR3 spells CASGGTSGAAGELFF. CDR3 nucleotides: TGTGCTAGTGGTGGGACTAGCGGGGCCGCCGGGGAGCTGTTTTTT.

This clone was counted once. The rearrangement uses TRBV2 and TRBJ1-1, with D perhaps TRBD1 (5 bases). CDR3 length: 14 amino acids. Germline V lookup: CDR1 SNHLY, CDR2 FYNNEI. Trimming took 4 bases from V and 5 from J, leaving 14 bases between them. The CDR3 protein is CASSVARVRTEAFF. CDR3 nucleotides: TGTGCCAGCAGTGTTGCCAGGGTGAGGACTGAAGCTTTCTTT.